A single sample gave rise to the 8 T cell receptor beta chains below, sequenced in a study of blood T cells in healthy people across ages. The use of a sample-barcoded 5' primer and a J-beta primer mix characterized a second PCR of roughly 6 to 11 cycles. Via MiXCR, TCRdb re-called the 5' RACE reads, giving one row per CDR3 protein. Of roughly 1.4 million distinct CDR3 sequences listed, almost 60% were seen once; the top ten hold 5% to 7%. Specimen: blood. The receptors stem from a man aged 18 to 30 in good health.

The CDR3 sequence: CASSRSRDKYEQYF. For the CDR3, the DNA is TGTGCCAGCAGCCGCTCCCGGGACAAATACGAGCAGTACTTC. The V call is TRBV7-2, the J call TRBJ2-5; tentative D call: TRBD1 (6 bases). TRBJ2-7 explains the end of the DNA better; the J call may be wrong. Germline CDR1 SGHTA, CDR2 FQGNSA. The CDR3 covers 14 residues.

The chain is built from TRBV27 and TRBJ1-5, with a weak D call TRBD1 (5 bases). CDR3 length: 15 amino acids. In germline, CDR1 is MNHEY, CDR2 SMNVEV (reference sequence). The ends were cut back, 5 bases at V and 3 bases at J, with 14 bases in the middle. The CDR3 spells CASSTGGIDNQPQHF. CDR3 coding DNA: TGTGCCAGCAGTACGGGGGGGATAGACAATCAGCCCCAGCATTTT.

This rearrangement joins TRBV5-1 to TRBJ1-2, with 7 bases fitting TRBD1. Germline CDR1 is SGHRS and CDR2 is YFSETQ. Trimming cost V 2 bases and J 6 bases; bases outside gene matches: 1. The CDR3 spans 12 residues. In DNA form, the CDR3 reads TGCGCCAGCAGCTTTGACAGGGATGGCTACACCTTC. Residues: CASSFDRDGYTF.

The rearrangement links TRBV9 to TRBJ2-1; TRBD2 aligns across 14 bases. Germline V gene sequence: CDR1 SGDLS, CDR2 YYNGEE. Germline trimming cut 3 bases from V and 4 bases from J; bases unmatched to any gene: 9. This CDR3 has 18 residues. DNA of the CDR3: TGTGCCAGCAGCGGGGGACTAGCGGGAGTTGCTTTTTACAATGAGCAGTTCTTC. Translated: CASSGGLAGVAFYNEQFF. Together with reference TRBV9 and TRBJ2-1, the CDR3 gives the full variable domain: DSGVTQTPKHLITATGQRVTLRCSPRSGDLSVYWYQQSLDQGLQFLIQYYNGEERAKGNILERFSAQQFPDLHSELNLSSLELGDSALYFCASSGGLAGVAFYNEQFFGPGTRLTVL.

The gene calls are TRBV2 and TRBJ2-7; D is ambiguous. V was shortened by 7 bases and J by 2 bases, with 15 bases between the two germline ends. The CDR3 loop spans 14 amino acids. The V gene's germline CDR1 is SNHLY and CDR2 FYNNEI. The CDR3 DNA reads as TGTGCCAGCAAGGACCCGGGCCACCCCTACGAGCAGTACTTC. Its translation: CASKDPGHPYEQYF.

This sequence joins TRBV6-4 and TRBJ2-1; D not resolved. Germline CDR1 is MRHNA and CDR2 is SNTAGT. Trimming shortened V by 0 bases and J by 3 bases, and 15 bases separated the two germline ends. The CDR3 is 17 residues long. The CDR3 is CASSDSPWQNLYNEQFF. The CDR3 DNA reads as TGTGCCAGCAGTGACTCTCCCTGGCAGAACCTCTACAATGAGCAGTTCTTC.

The V gene is TRBV15, the J gene TRBJ2-5; D could derive from TRBD1 or TRBD2 (6 bases each). V was clipped by 0 bases and J by 5 bases, with 10 bases between them. The CDR3 totals 14 residues. Germline loops: CDR1 LNHNV, CDR2 YYDKDF (reference sequence). The CDR3 protein is CATSRDIGGETQYF. CDR3 sequence (DNA): TGTGCCACCAGCAGAGATATAGGGGGGGAGACCCAGTACTTC.

V gene TRBV7-9 combines with J gene TRBJ1-1; D gene unclear. This CDR3 spans 14 amino acids. The ends were cut back, 4 bases at V and 1 base at J, with 10 bases in the middle. The germline CDR1 and CDR2 sequences are SEHNR and FQNEAQ (reference sequence). CDR3 coding DNA: TGTGCCAGCAGCTCTATAGGAGCGAACACTGAAGCTTTCTTT. Its translation is CASSSIGANTEAFF.